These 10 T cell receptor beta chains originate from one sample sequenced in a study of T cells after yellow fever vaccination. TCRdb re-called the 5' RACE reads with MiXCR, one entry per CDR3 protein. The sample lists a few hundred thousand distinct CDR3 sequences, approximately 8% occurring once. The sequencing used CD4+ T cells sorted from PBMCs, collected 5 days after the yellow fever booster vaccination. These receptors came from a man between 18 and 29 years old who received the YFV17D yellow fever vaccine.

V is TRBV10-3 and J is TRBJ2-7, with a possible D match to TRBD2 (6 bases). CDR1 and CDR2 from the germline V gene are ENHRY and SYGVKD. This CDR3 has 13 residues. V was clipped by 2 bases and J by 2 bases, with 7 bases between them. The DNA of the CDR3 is TGTGCCATCAGTGAGCGGGGGACCTACGAGCAGTACTTC. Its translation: CAISERGTYEQYF.

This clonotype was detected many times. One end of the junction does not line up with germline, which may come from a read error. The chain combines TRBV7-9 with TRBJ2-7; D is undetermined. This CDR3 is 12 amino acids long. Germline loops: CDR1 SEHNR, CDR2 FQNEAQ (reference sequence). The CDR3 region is CASSLSSYEQYF. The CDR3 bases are TGCGCCAGCAGCCTCAGCTCCTACGAGCAGTACTTC.

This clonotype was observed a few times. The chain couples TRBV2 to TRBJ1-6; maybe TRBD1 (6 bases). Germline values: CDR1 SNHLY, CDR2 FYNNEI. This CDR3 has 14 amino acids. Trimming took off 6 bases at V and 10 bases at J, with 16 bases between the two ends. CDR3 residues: CASSVLRTVSPLHF. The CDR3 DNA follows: TGTGCCAGCAGCGTACTCCGGACAGTGTCACCCCTCCACTTT.

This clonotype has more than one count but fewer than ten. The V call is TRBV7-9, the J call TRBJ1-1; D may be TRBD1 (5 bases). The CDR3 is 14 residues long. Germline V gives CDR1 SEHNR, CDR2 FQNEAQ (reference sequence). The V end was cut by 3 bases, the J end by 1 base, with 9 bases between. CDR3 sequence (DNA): TGTGCCAGCAGCTTCTGGGGGGAGAACACTGAAGCTTTCTTT. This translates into CASSFWGENTEAFF.

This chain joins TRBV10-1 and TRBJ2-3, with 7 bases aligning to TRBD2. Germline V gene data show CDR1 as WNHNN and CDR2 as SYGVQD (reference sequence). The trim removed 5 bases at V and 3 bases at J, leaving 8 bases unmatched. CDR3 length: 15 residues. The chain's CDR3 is CASSFSASGTDTQYF. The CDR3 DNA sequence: TGCGCCAGCAGTTTCTCGGCTAGCGGTACAGATACGCAGTATTTT.

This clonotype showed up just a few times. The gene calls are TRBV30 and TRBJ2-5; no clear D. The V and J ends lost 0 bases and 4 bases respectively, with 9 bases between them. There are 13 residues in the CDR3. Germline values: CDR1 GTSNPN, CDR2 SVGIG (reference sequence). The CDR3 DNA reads TGTGCCTGGAGTGTTCGGGTCGGAGAGACCCAGTACTTC. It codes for CAWSVRVGETQYF. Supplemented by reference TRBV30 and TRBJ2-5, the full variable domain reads SQTIHQWPATLVQPVGSPLSLECTVEGTSNPNLYWYRQAAGRGLQLLFYSVGIGQISSEVPQNLSASRPQDRQFILSSKKLLLSDSGFYLCAWSVRVGETQYFGPGTRLLVL.

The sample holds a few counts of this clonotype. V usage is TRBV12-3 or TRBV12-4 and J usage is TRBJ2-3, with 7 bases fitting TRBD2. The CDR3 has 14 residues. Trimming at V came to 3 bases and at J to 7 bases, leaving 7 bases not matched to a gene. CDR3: CASSFRGAGNTQYF. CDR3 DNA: TGTGCCAGCAGTTTCCGGGGAGCGGGAAATACGCAGTATTTT.

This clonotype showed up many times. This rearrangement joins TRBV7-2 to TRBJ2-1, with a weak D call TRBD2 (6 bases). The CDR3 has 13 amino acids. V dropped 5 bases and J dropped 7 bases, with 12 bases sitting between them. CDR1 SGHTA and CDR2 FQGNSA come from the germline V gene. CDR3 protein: CASSLPGGNEQFF. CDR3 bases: TGTGCCAGCAGCCTCCCCGGGGGTAATGAGCAGTTCTTC.

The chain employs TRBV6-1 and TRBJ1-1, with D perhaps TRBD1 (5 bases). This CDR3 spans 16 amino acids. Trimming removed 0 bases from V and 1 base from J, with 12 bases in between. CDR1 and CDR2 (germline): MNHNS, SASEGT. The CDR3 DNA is TGTGCCAGCAGTGAAGCGGGGGGGTGGGAGAACACTGAAGCTTTCTTT. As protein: CASSEAGGWENTEAFF.

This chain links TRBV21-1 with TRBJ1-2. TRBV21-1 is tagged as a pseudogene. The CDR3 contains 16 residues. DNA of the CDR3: TGTGCCAGCAGCAAAGAGCGCAAGAGGACGATCTATGGCTACACCTTC. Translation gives CASSKERKRTIYGYTF.